Only a few counts were recorded for the clone carrying this T cell receptor beta chain. Its antigen remains unidentified. This CDR3 region has 12 residues. The V gene lost 2 bases and the J gene lost 8 bases, with 9 bases spanning the gap. Per the germline V gene, CDR1 is SGHTA and CDR2 is FQGNSA. TCRdb recomputed calls from the reads with MiXCR, one row per CDR3 protein. The sample consists of about 360,000 distinct CDR3 sequences, 15% to 20% of them appearing once. This sample was taken from a study of T cell repertoires in cytomegalovirus infection. Study background: Both a matching HLA type and CMV infection were indicated by public TCR beta signatures.

Study observations and caveats: Using cumulative public TCR beta family frequency, the authors identified those who carried CMV together with the relevant HLA. Across the ex vivo response, the dominant clonotypes were HLA-C-restricted CMV-specific TCR beta clonotypes.

The sequenced sample consisted of PBMCs. The V gene is TRBV7-2, the J gene TRBJ1-2, with D hard to call. This clonotype was sampled from a human donor in good health (CMV status not recorded). Some clones in this sample may be carry-over from other donors' samples. CDR3 in amino acids: CASSLWSSGYTF. CDR3 bases: TGTGCCAGCAGCTTATGGAGCAGCGGCTACACCTTC.